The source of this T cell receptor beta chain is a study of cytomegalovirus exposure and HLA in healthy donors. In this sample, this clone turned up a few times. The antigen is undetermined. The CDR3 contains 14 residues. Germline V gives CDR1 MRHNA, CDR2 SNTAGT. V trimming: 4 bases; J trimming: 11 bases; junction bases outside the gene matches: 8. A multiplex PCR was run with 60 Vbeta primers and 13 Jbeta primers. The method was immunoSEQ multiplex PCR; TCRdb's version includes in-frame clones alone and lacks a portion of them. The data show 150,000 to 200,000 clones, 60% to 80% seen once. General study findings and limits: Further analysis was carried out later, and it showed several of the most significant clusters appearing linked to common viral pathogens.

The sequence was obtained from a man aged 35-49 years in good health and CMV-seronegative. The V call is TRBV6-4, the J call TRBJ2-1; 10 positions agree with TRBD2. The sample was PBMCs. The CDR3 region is CASSVGSGGIQQFF. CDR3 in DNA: TGTGCCAGCAGTGTGGGTAGCGGGGGGATTCAGCAGTTCTTC.